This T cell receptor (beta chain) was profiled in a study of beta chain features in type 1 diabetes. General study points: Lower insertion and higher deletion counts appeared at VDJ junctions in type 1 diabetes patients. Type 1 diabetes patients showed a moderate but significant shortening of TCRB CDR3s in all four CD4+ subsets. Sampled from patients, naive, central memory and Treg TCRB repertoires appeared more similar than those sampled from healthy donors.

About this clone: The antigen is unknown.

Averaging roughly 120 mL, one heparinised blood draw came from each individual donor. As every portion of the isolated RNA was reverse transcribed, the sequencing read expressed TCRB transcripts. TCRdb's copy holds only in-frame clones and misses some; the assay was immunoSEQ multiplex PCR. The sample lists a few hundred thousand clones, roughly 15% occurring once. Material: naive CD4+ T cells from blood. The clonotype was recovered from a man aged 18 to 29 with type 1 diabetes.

CDR3 in DNA: TGCAGCGTTCTGTCCGACAGGGGAGAAAAACTGTTTTTT. This translates into CSVLSDRGEKLFF. V and J are TRBV29-1 and TRBJ1-4; 8 nucleotides agree with TRBD1. CDR3 length: 13 amino acids. J gave up 8 bases and V 5 bases, and 7 bases lay outside the gene matches. CDR1 is SQVTM, CDR2 ANQGSEA, per germline.